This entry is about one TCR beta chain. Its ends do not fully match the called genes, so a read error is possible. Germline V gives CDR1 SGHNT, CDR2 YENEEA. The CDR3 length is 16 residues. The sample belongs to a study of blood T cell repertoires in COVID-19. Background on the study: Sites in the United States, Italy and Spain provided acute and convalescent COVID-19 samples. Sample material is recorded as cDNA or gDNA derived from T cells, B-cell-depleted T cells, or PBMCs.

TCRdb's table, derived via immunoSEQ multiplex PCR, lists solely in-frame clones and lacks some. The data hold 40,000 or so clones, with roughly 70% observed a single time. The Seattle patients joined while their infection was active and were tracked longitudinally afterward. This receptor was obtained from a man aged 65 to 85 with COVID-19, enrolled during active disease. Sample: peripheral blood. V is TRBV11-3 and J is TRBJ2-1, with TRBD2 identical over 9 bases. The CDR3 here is CASSLGSAGGLNEQFF. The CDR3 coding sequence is TGTGCCAGCAGTTTAGGGTCAGCGGGGGGCTTGAATGAGCAGTTCTTC.